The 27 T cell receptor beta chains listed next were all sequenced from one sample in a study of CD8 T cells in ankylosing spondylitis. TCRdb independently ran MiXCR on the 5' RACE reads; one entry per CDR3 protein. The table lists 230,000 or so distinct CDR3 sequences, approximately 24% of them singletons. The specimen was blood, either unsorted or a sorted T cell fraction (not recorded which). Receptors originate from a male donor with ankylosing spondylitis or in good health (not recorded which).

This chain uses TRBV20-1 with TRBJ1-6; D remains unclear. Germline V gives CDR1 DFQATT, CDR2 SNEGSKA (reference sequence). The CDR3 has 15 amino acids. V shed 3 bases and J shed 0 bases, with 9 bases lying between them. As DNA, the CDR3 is TGCAGTGCTAGGGGCACAGACTCCTATAATTCACCCCTCCACTTT. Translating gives CSARGTDSYNSPLHF.

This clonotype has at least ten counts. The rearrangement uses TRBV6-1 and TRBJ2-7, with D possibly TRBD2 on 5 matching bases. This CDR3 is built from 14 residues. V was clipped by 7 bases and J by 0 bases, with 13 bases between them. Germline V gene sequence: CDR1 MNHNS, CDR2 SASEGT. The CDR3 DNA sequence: TGTGCCAGCAAAGGCGGAGGCGCCTCCTACGAGCAGTACTTC. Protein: CASKGGGASYEQYF.

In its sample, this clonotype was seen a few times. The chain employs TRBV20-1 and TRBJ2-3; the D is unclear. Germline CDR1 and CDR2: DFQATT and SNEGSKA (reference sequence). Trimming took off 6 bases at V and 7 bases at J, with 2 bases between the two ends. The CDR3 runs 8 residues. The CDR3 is CSANTQYF. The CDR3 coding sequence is TGCAGTGCCAATACGCAGTATTTT.

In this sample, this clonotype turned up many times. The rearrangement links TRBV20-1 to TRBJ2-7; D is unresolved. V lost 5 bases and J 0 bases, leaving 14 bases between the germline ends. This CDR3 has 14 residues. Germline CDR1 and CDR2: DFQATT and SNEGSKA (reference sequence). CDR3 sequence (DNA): TGCAGTGCTGAGGTGGACGCTAGCTCCTACGAGCAGTACTTC. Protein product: CSAEVDASSYEQYF.

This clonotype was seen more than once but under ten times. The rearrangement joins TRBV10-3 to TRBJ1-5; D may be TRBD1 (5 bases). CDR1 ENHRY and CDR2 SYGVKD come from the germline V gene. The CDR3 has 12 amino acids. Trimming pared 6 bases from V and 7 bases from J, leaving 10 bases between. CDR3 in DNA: TGTGCCATCAGCGGGGCAGGGCAGCCCCAGCATTTT. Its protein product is CAISGAGQPQHF.

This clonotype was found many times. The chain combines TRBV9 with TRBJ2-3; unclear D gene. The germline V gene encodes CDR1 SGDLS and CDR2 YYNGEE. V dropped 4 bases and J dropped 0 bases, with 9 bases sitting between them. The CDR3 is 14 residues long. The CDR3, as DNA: TGTGCCAGCAGCCCGAGTTCTAGCACAGATACGCAGTATTTT. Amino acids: CASSPSSSTDTQYF.

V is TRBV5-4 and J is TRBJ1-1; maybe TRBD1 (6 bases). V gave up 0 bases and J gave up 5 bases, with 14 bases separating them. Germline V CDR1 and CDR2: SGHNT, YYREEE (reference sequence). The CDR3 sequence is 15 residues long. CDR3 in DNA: TGTGCCAGCAGCTTGGAGAGTGGGGGCTGGACTGAAGCTTTCTTT. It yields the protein CASSLESGGWTEAFF.

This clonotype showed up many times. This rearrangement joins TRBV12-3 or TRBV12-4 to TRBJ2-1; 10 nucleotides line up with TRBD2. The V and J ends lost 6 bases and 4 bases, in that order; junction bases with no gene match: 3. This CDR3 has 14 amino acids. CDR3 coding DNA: TGTGCCAGCAGGGAGCGGGGGGGGTACAATGAGCAGTTCTTC. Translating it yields CASRERGGYNEQFF.

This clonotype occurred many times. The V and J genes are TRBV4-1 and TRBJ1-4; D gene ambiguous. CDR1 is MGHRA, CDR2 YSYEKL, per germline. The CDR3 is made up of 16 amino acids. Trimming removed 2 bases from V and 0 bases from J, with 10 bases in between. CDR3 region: CASSQPPGATNEKLFF. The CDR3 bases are TGCGCCAGCAGCCAACCTCCAGGAGCAACTAATGAAAAACTGTTTTTT.

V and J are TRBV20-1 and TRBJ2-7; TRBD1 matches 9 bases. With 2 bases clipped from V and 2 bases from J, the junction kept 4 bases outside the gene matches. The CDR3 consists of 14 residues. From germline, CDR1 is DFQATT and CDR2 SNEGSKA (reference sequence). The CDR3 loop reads CSARRTGAPYEQYF. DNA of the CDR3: TGCAGTGCTAGAAGGACAGGGGCCCCCTACGAGCAGTACTTC.

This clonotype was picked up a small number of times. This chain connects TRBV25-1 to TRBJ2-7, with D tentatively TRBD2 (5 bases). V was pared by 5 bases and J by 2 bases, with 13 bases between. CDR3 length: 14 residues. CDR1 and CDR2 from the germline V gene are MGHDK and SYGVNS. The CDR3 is CASSHPTGTYEQYF. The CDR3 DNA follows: TGTGCCAGCAGTCACCCCACGGGAACCTACGAGCAGTACTTC.

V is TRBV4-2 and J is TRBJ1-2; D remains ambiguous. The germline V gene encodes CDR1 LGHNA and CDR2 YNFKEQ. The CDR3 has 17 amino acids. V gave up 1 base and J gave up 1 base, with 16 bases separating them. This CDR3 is CASSQGGNDRVNYGYTF. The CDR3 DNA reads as TGTGCCAGCAGCCAAGGTGGGAACGACCGAGTTAACTATGGCTACACCTTC.

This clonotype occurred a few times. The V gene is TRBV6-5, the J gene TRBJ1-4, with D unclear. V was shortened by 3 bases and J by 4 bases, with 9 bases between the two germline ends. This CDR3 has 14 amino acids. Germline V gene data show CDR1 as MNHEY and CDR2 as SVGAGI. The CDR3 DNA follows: TGTGCCAGCAGTTATGAAGTCAATAATGAAAAACTGTTTTTT. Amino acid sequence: CASSYEVNNEKLFF.

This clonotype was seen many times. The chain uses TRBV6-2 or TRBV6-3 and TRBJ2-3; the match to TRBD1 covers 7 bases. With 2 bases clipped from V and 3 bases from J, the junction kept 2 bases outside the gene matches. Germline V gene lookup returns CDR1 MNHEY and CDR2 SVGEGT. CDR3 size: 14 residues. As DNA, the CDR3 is TGTGCCAGCAGTTACGACAGGGAAACAGATACGCAGTATTTT. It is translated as CASSYDRETDTQYF.

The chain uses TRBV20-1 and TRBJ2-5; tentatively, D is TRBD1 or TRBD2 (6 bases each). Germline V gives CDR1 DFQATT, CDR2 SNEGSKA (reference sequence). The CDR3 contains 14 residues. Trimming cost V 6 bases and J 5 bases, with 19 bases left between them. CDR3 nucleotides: TGCAGTGCCTCCCCCTGGGGGGCGCAGGAGACCCAGTACTTC. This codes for CSASPWGAQETQYF.

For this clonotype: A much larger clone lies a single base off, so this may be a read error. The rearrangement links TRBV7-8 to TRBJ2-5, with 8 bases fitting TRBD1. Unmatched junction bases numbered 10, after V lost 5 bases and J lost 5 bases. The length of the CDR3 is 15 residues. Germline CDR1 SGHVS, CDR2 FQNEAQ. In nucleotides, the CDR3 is TGTGCCAGCAGCACCAGGACAGGGATGAGGGAGACCCAGTACTTC. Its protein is CASSTRTGMRETQYF.

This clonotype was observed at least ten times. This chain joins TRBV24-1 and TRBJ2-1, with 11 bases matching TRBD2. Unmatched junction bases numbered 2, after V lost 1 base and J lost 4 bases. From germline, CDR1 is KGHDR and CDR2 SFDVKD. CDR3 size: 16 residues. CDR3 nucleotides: TGTGCCACCAGTGATTTTAGCGGGGGGGTATACAATGAGCAGTTCTTC. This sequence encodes CATSDFSGGVYNEQFF.

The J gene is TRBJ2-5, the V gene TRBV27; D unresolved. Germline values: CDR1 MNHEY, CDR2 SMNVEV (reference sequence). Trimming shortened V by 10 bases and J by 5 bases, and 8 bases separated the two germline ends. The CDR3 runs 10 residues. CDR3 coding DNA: TGTGCCACCCCCGGCGAGACCCAGTACTTC. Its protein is CATPGETQYF.

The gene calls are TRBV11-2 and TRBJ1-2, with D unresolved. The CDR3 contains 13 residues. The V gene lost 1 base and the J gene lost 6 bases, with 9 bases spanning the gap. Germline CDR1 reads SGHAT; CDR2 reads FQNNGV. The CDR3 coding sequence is TGTGCCAGCAGCTTAGTAAGAAACGATGGCTACACCTTC. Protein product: CASSLVRNDGYTF.

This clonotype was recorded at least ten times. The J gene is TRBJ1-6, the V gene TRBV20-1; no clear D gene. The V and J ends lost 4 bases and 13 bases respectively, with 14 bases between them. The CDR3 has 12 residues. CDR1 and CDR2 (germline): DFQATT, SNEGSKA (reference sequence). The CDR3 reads CSATSPLGPLHF. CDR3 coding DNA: TGCAGTGCTACCTCCCCCTTAGGTCCCCTCCACTTT.

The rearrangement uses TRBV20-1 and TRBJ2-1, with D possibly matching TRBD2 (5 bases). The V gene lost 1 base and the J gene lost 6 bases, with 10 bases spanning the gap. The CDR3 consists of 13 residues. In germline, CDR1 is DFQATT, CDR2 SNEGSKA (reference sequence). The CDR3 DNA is TGCAGTGCTAGAGGGACTGGGATCAATGAGCAGTTCTTC. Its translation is CSARGTGINEQFF.

The CDR3 reads CSAKPPRSAGETQYF. CDR3 bases: TGCAGTGCTAAGCCCCCACGTAGTGCCGGGGAGACCCAGTACTTC. The chain is built from TRBV20-1 and TRBJ2-5, with no clear D. CDR1 and CDR2 from the germline V gene are DFQATT and SNEGSKA (reference sequence). The CDR3 consists of 15 residues. V lost 4 bases and J lost 5, with 20 bases in between.

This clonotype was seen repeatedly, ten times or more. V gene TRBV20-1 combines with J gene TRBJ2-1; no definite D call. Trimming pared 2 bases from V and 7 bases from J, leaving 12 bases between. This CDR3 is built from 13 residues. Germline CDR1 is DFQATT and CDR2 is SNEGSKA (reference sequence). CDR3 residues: CSARLGFRNEQFF. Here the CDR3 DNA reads TGCAGTGCTAGATTGGGCTTTCGGAATGAGCAGTTCTTC.

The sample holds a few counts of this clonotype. This chain's CDR3 is CASSYAAGQETQYF. The DNA for the CDR3 is TGTGCCAGCAGTTACGCGGCAGGCCAAGAGACCCAGTACTTC. V is TRBV6-5 and J is TRBJ2-5; no reliable D call. Germline V gives CDR1 MNHEY, CDR2 SVGAGI. The V end lost 2 bases, the J end lost 1 base, and 8 bases lay between the germline ends. The CDR3 extends over 14 amino acids.

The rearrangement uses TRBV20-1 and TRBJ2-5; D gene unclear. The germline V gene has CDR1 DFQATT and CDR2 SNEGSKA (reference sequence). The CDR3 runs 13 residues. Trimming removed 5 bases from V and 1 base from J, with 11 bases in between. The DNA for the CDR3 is TGCAGTGCTCTCAGCACTTTCCAAGAGACCCAGTACTTC. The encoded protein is CSALSTFQETQYF.

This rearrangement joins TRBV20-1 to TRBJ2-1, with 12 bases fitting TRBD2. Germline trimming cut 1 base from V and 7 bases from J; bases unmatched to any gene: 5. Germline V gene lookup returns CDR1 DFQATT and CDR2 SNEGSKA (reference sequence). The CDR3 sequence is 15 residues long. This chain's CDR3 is CSARVTSGGENEQFF. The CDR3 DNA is TGCAGTGCTAGAGTGACTAGCGGGGGAGAAAATGAGCAGTTCTTC.

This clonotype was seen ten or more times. CDR3 DNA sequence: TGCAGTGCTCGGACTAGCGGGGGGGGAGATACGCAGTATTTT. Translation: CSARTSGGGDTQYF. V gene TRBV20-1 combines with J gene TRBJ2-3, with 15 bases that match TRBD2. V shed 5 bases, J shed 5 bases, and the junction held 2 bases outside the gene matches. Germline CDR1 is DFQATT and CDR2 is SNEGSKA (reference sequence). This CDR3 is 14 amino acids long.